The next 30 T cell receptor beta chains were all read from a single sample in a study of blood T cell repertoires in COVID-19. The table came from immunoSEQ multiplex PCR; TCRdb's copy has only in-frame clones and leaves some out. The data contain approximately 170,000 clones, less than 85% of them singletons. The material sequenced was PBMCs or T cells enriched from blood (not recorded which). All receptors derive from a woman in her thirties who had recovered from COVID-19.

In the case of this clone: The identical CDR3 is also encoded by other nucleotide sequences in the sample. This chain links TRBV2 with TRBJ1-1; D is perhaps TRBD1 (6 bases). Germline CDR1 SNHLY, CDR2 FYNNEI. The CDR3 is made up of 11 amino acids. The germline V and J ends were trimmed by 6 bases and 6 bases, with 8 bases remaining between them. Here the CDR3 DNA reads TGTGCCAGCAGGACAGGAGCTGAAGCTTTCTTT. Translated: CASRTGAEAFF.

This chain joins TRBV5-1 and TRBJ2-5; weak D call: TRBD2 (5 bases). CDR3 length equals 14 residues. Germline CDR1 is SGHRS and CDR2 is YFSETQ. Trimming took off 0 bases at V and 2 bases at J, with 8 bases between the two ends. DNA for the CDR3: TGCGCCAGCAGCTTGGGCGGGCCGCAAGAGACCCAGTACTTC. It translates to CASSLGGPQETQYF.

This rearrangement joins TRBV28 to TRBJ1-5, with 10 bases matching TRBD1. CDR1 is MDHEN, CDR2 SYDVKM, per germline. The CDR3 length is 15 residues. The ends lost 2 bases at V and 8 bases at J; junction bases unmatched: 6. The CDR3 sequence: CASSLGTGEFKPQHF. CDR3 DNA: TGTGCCAGCAGTTTAGGGACAGGGGAATTCAAGCCCCAGCATTTT.

The CDR3 is CAISESGGLAGAPDTQYF. In DNA form, the CDR3 reads TGTGCCATCAGTGAGTCGGGAGGACTAGCGGGAGCTCCGGATACGCAGTATTTT. This sequence joins TRBV10-3 and TRBJ2-3; 13 bases are shared with TRBD2. The J segment lost 6 bases and the V segment lost 0 bases, leaving 9 bases of the junction unmatched. The germline V gene has CDR1 ENHRY and CDR2 SYGVKD. The CDR3 sequence is 18 residues long.

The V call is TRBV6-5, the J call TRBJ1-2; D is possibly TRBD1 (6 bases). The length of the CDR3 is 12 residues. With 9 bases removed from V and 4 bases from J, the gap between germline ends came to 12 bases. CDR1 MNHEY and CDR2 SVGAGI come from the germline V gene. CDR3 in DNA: TGTGCCAGGGGTACAGGGTTCTATGGCTACACCTTC. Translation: CARGTGFYGYTF.

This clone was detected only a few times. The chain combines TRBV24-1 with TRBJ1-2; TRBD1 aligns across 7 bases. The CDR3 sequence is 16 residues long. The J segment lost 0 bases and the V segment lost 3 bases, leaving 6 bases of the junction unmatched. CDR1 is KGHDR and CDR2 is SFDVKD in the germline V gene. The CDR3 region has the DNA TGTGCCACCAGTGATAGTACGGGACAGACTAACTATGGCTACACCTTC. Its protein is CATSDSTGQTNYGYTF.

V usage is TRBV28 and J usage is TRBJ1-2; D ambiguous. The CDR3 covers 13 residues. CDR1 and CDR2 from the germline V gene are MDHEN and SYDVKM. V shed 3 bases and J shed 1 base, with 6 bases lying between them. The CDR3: CASSLRDNYGYTF. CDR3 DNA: TGTGCCAGCAGTTTGCGAGATAACTATGGCTACACCTTC.

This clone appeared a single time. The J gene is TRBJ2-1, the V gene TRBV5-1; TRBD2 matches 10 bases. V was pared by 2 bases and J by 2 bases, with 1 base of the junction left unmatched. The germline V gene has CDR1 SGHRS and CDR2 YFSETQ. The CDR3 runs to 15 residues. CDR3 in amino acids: CASSFGTSAYNEQFF. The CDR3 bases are TGCGCCAGCAGCTTTGGGACTAGCGCCTACAATGAGCAGTTCTTC.

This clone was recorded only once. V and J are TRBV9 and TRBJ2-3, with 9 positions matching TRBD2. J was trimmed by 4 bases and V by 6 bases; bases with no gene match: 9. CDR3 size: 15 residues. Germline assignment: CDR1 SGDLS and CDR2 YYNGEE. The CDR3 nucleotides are TGTGCCAGCAACGGGGGTAGCGGGAGACCAGATACGCAGTATTTT. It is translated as CASNGGSGRPDTQYF.

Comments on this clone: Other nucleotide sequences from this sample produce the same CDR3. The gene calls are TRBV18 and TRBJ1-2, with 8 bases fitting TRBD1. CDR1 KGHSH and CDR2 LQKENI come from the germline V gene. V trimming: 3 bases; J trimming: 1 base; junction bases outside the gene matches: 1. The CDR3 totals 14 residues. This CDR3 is CASSPGQGNYGYTF. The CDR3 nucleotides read TGTGCCAGCTCACCTGGACAGGGTAACTATGGCTACACCTTC. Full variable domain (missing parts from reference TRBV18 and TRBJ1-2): NAGVMQNPRHLVRRRGQEARLRCSPMKGHSHVYWYRQLPEEGLKFMVYLQKENIIDESGMPKERFSAEFPKEGPSILRIQQVVRGDSAAYFCASSPGQGNYGYTFGSGTRLTVV.

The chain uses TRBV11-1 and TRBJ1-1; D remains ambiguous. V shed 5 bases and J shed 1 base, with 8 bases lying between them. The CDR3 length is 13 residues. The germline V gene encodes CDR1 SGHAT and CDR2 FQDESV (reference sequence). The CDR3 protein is CASSIQPNTEAFF. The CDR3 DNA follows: TGTGCCAGCAGCATACAGCCGAACACTGAAGCTTTCTTT.

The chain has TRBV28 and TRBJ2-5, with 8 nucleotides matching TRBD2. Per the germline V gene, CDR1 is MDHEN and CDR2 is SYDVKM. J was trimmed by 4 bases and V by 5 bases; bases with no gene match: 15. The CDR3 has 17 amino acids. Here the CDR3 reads CASSPPGSGRRGETQYF. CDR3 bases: TGTGCCAGCAGTCCCCCCGGAAGCGGGAGAAGAGGAGAGACCCAGTACTTC.

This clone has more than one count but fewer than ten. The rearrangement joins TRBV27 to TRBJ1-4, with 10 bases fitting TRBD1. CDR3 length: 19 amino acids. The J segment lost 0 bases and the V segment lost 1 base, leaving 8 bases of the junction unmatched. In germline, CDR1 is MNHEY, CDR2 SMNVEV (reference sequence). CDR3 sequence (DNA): TGTGCCAGCAGTTTATATGGGACAGGGGACCCAGCAACTAATGAAAAACTGTTTTTT. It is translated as CASSLYGTGDPATNEKLFF.

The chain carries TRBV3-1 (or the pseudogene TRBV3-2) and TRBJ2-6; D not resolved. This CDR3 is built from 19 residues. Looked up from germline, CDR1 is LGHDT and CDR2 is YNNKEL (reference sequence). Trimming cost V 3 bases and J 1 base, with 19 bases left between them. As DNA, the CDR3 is TGTGCCAGCAGCCAGAGTCCTCTACTCTCGCTTTCTGGGGCCAACGTCCTGACTTTC. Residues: CASSQSPLLSLSGANVLTF.

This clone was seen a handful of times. The CDR3 DNA reads TGTGCCAGCAGCCAAGCGGGAGGGCCTAGGGACAATGAGCAGTTCTTC. Translation: CASSQAGGPRDNEQFF. The V call is TRBV5-4, the J call TRBJ2-1, with 10 bases matching TRBD2. The CDR3 covers 16 residues. After removal of 4 bases from V and 5 bases from J, the junction contained 9 bases not matched to a gene. In germline, CDR1 is SGHNT, CDR2 YYREEE (reference sequence).

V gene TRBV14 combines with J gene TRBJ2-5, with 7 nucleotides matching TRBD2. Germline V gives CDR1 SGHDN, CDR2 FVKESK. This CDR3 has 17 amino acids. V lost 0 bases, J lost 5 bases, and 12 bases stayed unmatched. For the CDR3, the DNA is TGTGCCAGCAGCCAAGAACCGGGAGGAGCGGGTGTGGAGACCCAGTACTTC. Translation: CASSQEPGGAGVETQYF.

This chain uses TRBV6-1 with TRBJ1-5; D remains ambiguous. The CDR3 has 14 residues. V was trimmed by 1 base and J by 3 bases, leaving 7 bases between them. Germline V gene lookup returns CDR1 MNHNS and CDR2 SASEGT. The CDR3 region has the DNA TGTGCCAGCAGTGAAGGCAGGTTCAATCAGCCCCAGCATTTT. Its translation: CASSEGRFNQPQHF.

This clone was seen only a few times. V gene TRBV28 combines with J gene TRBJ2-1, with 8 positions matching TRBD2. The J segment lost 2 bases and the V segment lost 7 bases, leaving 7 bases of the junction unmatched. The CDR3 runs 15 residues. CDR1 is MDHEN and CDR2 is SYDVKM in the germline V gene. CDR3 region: CASIPGGGTYNEQFF. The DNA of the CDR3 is TGTGCCAGCATCCCGGGGGGGGGTACCTACAATGAGCAGTTCTTC.

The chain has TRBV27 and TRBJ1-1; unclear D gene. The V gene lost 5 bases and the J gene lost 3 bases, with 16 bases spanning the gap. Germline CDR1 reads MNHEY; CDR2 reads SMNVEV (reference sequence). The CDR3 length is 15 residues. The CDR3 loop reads CASSPQGGVDTEAFF. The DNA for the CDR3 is TGTGCCAGCAGTCCCCAAGGCGGGGTCGACACTGAAGCTTTCTTT.

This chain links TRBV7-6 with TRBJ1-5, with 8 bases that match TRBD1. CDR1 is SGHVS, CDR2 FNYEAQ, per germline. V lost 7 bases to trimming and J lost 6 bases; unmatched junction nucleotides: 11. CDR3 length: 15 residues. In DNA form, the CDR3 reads TGTGCCAGCACCCAAGGGACAGGTCTAGGTCAGCCCCAGCATTTT. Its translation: CASTQGTGLGQPQHF.

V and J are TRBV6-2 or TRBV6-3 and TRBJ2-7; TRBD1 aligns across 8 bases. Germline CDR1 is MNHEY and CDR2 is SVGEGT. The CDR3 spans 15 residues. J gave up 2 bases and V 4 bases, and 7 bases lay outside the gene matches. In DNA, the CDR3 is TGTGCCAGCAGTTCACTTGGACAGGGAACCTACGAGCAGTACGTC. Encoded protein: CASSSLGQGTYEQYV.

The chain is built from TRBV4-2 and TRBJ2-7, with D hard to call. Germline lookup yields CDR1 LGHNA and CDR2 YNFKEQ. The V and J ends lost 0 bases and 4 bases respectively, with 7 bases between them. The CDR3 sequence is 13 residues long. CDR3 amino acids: CASSQEKAYEQYF. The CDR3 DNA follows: TGTGCCAGCAGCCAAGAGAAAGCGTACGAGCAGTACTTC.

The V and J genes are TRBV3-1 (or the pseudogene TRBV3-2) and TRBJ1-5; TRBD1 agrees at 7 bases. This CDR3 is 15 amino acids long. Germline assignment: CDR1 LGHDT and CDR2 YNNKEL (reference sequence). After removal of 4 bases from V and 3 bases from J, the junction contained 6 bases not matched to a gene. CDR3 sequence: CASSRDSGFNQPQHF. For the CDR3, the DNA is TGTGCCAGCAGCCGGGACAGTGGATTCAATCAGCCCCAGCATTTT.

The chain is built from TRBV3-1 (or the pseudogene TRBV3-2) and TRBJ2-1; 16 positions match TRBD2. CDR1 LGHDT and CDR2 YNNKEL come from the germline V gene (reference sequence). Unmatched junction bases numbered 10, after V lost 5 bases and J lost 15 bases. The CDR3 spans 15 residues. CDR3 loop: CASSVGLAGGDWRFF. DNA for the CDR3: TGTGCCAGCAGCGTGGGACTAGCGGGGGGGGATTGGCGGTTCTTC.

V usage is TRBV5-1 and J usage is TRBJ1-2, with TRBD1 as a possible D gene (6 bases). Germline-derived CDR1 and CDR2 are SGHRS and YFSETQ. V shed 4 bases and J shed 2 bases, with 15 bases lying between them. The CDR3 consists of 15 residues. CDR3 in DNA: TGCGCCAGCAGCCTTTCCACAGGGTTGAACTATGGCTACACCTTC. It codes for CASSLSTGLNYGYTF.

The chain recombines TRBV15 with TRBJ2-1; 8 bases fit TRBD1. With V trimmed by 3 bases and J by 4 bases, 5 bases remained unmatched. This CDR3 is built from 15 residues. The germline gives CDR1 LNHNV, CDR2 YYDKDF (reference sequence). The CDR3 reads CATSSGTGTYNEQFF. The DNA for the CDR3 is TGTGCCACCAGCAGCGGGACAGGAACGTACAATGAGCAGTTCTTC. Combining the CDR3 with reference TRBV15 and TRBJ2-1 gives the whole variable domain DAMVIQNPRYQVTQFGKPVTLSCSQTLNHNVMYWYQQKSSQAPKLLFHYYDKDFNNEADTPDNFQSRRPNTSFCFLDIRSPGLGDTAMYLCATSSGTGTYNEQFFGPGTRLTVL.

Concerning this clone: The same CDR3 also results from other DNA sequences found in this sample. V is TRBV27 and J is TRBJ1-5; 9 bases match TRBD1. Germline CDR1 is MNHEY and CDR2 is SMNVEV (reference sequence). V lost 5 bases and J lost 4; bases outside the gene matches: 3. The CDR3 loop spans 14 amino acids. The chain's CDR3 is CASSPGTGNQPQHF. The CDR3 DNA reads TGTGCCAGCAGTCCCGGGACAGGGAATCAGCCCCAGCATTTT.

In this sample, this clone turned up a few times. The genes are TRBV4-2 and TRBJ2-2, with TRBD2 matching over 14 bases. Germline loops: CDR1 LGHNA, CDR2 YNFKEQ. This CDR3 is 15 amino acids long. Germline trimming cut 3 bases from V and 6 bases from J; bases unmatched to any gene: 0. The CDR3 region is CASSQGLAGAGELFF. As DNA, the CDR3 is TGTGCCAGCAGCCAGGGACTAGCGGGAGCCGGGGAGCTGTTTTTT.

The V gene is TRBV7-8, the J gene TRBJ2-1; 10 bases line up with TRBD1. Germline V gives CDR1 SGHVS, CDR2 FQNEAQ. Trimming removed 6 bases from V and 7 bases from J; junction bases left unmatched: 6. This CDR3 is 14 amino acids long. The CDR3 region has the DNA TGTGCCAGCAGTCTTCCGGGACAGGGGAATGAGCAGTTCTTC. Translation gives CASSLPGQGNEQFF.

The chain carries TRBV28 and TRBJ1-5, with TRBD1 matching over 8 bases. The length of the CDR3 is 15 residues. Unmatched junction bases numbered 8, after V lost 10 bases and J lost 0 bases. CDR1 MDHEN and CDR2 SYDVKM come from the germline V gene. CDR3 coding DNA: TGTGCCACCAAACGGACAGGGCGTAGCAATCAGCCCCAGCATTTT. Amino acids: CATKRTGRSNQPQHF.